This T cell receptor beta chain was captured in a study of PD-L1 blockade in urothelial cancer. V was trimmed by 4 bases and J by 9 bases, leaving 13 bases between them. The CDR3 covers 14 residues. Germline V gene data show CDR1 as SGHAT and CDR2 as FQNNGV. The sample's time point: peripheral blood 6 weeks after treatment start. TCRdb's table, derived via immunoSEQ multiplex PCR, lists solely in-frame clones and lacks some. The table includes about 48,000 clones, more than 75% detected once. The chain has TRBV11-2 and TRBJ1-6, with D perhaps matching TRBD1 (6 bases). Material: PBMCs, obtained around atezolizumab (anti-PD-L1) treatment. The source of this sequence is a man aged 55-75 years with urothelial cancer. The CDR3 DNA reads TGTGCCAGCAGCTACGCAGGGGTATCTTCACCCCTCCACTTT. Protein product: CASSYAGVSSPLHF.